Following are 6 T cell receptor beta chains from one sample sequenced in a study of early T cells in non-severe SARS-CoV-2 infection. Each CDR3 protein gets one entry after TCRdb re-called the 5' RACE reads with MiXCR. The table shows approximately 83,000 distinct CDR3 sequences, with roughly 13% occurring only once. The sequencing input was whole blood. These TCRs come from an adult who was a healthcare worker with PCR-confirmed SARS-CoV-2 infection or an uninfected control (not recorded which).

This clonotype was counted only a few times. The CDR3, as DNA: TGCAGTGCTACCGACAGGGGCGCGTCCATAGATACGCAGTATTTT. It specifies CSATDRGASIDTQYF. This sequence joins TRBV20-1 and TRBJ2-3, with TRBD1 matching over 8 bases. CDR3 length equals 15 residues. With 4 bases clipped from V and 5 bases from J, the junction kept 11 bases outside the gene matches. Germline V gives CDR1 DFQATT, CDR2 SNEGSKA (reference sequence).

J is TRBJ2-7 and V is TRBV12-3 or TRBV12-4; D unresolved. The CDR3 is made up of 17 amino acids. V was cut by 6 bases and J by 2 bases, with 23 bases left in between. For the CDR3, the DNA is TGTGCCAGCAGCCCACCCCCTGGTTCGCGACACACCTACGAGCAGTACTTC. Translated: CASSPPPGSRHTYEQYF.

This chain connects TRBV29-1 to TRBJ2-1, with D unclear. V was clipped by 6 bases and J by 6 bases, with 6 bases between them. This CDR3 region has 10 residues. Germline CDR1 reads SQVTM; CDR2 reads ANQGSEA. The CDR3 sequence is CSVATNEQFF. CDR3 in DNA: TGCAGCGTAGCAACCAATGAGCAGTTCTTC.

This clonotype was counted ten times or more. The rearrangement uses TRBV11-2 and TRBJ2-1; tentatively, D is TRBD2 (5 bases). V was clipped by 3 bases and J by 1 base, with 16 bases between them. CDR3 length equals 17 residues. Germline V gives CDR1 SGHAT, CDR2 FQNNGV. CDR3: CASSFTGNIGSYNEQFF. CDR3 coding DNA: TGTGCCAGCAGCTTTACGGGAAACATAGGGTCCTACAATGAGCAGTTCTTC.

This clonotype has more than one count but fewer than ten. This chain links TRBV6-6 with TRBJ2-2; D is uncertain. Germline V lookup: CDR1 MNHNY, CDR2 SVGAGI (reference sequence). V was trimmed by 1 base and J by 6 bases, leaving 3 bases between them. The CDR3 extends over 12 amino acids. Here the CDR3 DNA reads TGTGCCAGCAGTTACTTGGCCGGGGAGCTGTTTTTT. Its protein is CASSYLAGELFF.

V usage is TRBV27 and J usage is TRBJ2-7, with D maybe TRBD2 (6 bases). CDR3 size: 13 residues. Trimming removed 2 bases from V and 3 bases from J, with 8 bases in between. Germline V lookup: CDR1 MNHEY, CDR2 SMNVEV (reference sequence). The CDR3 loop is CASSLGGIYEQYF. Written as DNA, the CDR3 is TGTGCCAGCAGTTTAGGGGGGATCTACGAGCAGTACTTC.